This record looks at one TCR beta chain sequence and its context. This clone's antigen is unknown. Within one base of it there is no much larger clone, and no base qualities were kept. Each collaborating institution followed its own protocols to collect whole blood in K2EDTA tubes. For TCRbeta analysis, collaborators shipped samples in one of three forms: frozen whole blood, isolated PBMCs, or DNA extracted from either of those sample types. The immunoSEQ Assay, a bias-controlled multiplex PCR, was used to amplify TCRbeta CDR3 regions from genomic DNA. The authors processed their data as follows. The number of nucleated cells in each sample was estimated from the amplification of reference gene primers within the assay. Sequence reads were collapsed and filtered to measure the absolute abundance of every unique TCRbeta CDR3 rearrangement. Productive Simpson clonality was computed per sample as the square root of Simpson's diversity index over productive rearrangements. Imported from immuneACCESS, the table was reduced by TCRdb to in-frame sequences with V and J called. These copies leave out some clones; in studies compared against another copy, an unresolved V gene accounts for under half, and the cause of the remainder is not known. Clonal size and the V and J genes are those of that table, whereas D and trimming came from the DNA. This sample lists tens of thousands of clones; about 80% were detected once. The top ten hold 13% to 15% of the sample.

The sample belongs to a study of blood T cell repertoires in COVID-19 (dated by TCRdb to about 2020). Concerning the study at large: Samples from collaborators originated in the United States, Italy and Spain and spanned both the acute and convalescent phases of COVID-19. The material from the prospective study consisted of cDNA or gDNA derived from T cells, B-cell-depleted T cells, or PBMCs. Deeply sampled blood TCRbeta repertoires from subjects exposed to, actively infected with, or recovered from COVID-19 were included in the dataset. The repertoires were released in a freely available public database intended as a resource for research on the immune response to SARS-CoV-2. The samples were drawn from two sources: the first 160 participants of the ongoing ImmuneRACE study, and 950 to 1,500 subjects contributed by 6 global collaborators. Sample metadata almost always included a de-identified subject ID, COVID-19 status, age in years and sex. Where HLA class I and class II types were available, the types were taken from metadata supplied by the sample provider, not from assay-based typing.

Broader findings and caveats from the paper: Clinical and demographic metadata were provided uncurated, with the amount varying by source and participant.

The sample comprised peripheral blood. This sequence was found in a woman between 70 and 85 years old with acute or convalescent COVID-19.

The CDR3 amino acid sequence is: CASTPGNSYAYEQYF. The DNA sequence is TGTGCCAGCACCCCGGGGAATTCCTACGCCTACGAGCAGTACTTC. The chain is assembled from TRBV7-2 and TRBJ2-7, and TRBD2 may be the D gene, going by 5 matching bases. The CDR3 sequence holds 15 residues, the cysteine and phenylalanine included. The CDR3 DNA has 45 bases and is translated from base 1. CDR1 and CDR2 were assigned from the germline V gene as SGHTA and FQGNSA. Trimming takes 7 bases from V and 2 bases from J, and the germline ends sit 18 bases apart.